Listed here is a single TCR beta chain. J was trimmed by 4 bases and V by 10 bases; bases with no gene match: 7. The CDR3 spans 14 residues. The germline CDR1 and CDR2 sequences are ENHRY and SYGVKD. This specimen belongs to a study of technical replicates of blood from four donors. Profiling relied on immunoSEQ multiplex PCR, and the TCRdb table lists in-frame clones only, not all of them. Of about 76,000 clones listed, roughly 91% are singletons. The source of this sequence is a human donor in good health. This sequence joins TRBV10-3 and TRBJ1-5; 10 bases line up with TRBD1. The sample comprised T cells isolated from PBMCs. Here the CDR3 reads CATRGTGENQPQHF. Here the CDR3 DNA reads TGTGCCACGCGGGGGACAGGGGAGAATCAGCCCCAGCATTTT.